These 18 T cell receptor beta chains share one sample of origin, sequenced in a study of post-analysis software for immune sequencing data. The antigens these receptors bind are not known. General study findings and limits: Controls had lower frequencies than patients of roughly five TRBV segments, which included TRBV5-6, TRBV5-1 and TRBV20-1.

Every TCR beta cDNA library bore unique molecular identifiers. One entry per CDR3 protein results from TCRdb running MiXCR on the PCR reads. The data contain fewer than 850,000 distinct CDR3 sequences, roughly 46% of them seen just once; the ten biggest clones take up roughly 5%. Sequencing was done on a sample of blood. These TCRs come from a girl between 5 and 17 years old with multiple sclerosis.

The V and J genes are TRBV6-6 and TRBJ2-7; 14 bases align to TRBD2. CDR1 is MNHNY, CDR2 SVGAGI, per germline (reference sequence). V shed 2 bases, J shed 6 bases, and the junction held 3 bases outside the gene matches. CDR3 length equals 15 residues. In nucleotides, the CDR3 is TGTGCCAGCAGTTACGGGACTAGCGGGAGCCGCGAGCAGTACTTC. This translates into CASSYGTSGSREQYF.

V gene TRBV7-8 combines with J gene TRBJ2-3; a weak D match, TRBD2 (5 bases). Germline loops: CDR1 SGHVS, CDR2 FQNEAQ. CDR3 length: 14 amino acids. The V end was cut by 8 bases, the J end by 3 bases, with 15 bases between. The CDR3 DNA reads as TGTGCCAGCCGCCGAGGCGGGTGGACAGATACGCAGTATTTT. It is translated as CASRRGGWTDTQYF.

About this clonotype: An end of the junction does not agree with germline; a read error may underlie this. The chain has TRBV7-2 and TRBJ2-3, with D possibly TRBD1 on 6 matching bases. The CDR3 length is 13 residues. Per germline, CDR1 SGHTA and CDR2 FQGNSA. CDR3 protein: CASSTEGADTQYF. In DNA form, the CDR3 reads TGCGCCAGCAGCACCGAGGGGGCAGATACGCAGTATTTT.

In its sample, this clonotype was seen a few times. The chain couples TRBV6-2 or TRBV6-3 to TRBJ2-5; D possibly corresponds to TRBD2 (5 bases). V was clipped by 7 bases and J by 5 bases, with 17 bases between them. This CDR3 region has 14 residues. Germline CDR1 reads MNHEY; CDR2 reads SVGEGT. Here the CDR3 DNA reads TGTGCCAGCACCAGAGGAGGCTTGATGGAGACCCAGTACTTC. Amino acids: CASTRGGLMETQYF.

This clonotype was picked up a small number of times. The chain uses TRBV19 and TRBJ2-7; D possibly corresponds to TRBD1 (5 bases). The J call may be faulty, since TRBJ2-5 better matches the DNA end. Germline loops: CDR1 LNHDA, CDR2 SQIVND (reference sequence). The CDR3 spans 12 residues. CDR3 loop: CASRTPGETQYF. The DNA of the CDR3 is TGTGCCAGTAGGACGCCAGGGGAGACCCAGTACTTC.

V gene TRBV7-2 combines with J gene TRBJ2-1; TRBD1 agrees at 7 bases. The CDR3 length is 17 residues. The germline gives CDR1 SGHTA, CDR2 FQGNSA. With 3 bases clipped from V and 6 bases from J, the junction kept 14 bases outside the gene matches. CDR3 protein: CASSFPQQGRTGNEQFF. The DNA of the CDR3 is TGTGCCAGCAGCTTCCCTCAACAGGGGCGTACGGGCAATGAGCAGTTCTTC.

This clonotype was recorded a few times. J is TRBJ1-2 and V is TRBV15; 9 bases line up with TRBD1. Losses at the gene ends were 1 base for V and 7 bases for J; bases not matched to a gene: 7. This CDR3 is 15 amino acids long. Germline CDR1 LNHNV, CDR2 YYDKDF (reference sequence). CDR3 in amino acids: CATSRGGQGRGGYTF. The DNA of the CDR3 is TGTGCCACCAGCAGAGGAGGACAGGGGAGGGGTGGCTACACCTTC.

This clonotype was seen only a few times. V and J are TRBV15 and TRBJ1-4; unclear D gene. V gave up 0 bases and J gave up 8 bases, with 7 bases separating them. The CDR3 is 13 amino acids. Germline assignment: CDR1 LNHNV and CDR2 YYDKDF (reference sequence). CDR3 sequence reads: CATSREGYEKLFF. CDR3 DNA sequence: TGTGCCACCAGCAGAGAGGGGTACGAAAAACTGTTTTTT. Using reference TRBV15 and TRBJ1-4 for the parts outside the CDR3, the full variable domain is DAMVIQNPRYQVTQFGKPVTLSCSQTLNHNVMYWYQQKSSQAPKLLFHYYDKDFNNEADTPDNFQSRRPNTSFCFLDIRSPGLGDTAMYLCATSREGYEKLFFGSGTQLSVL.

CDR3 DNA sequence: TGTGCCAGCATCACCCTTGGGGGGACAGGGCGTAACTATGGCTACACCTTC. Its translation is CASITLGGTGRNYGYTF. The gene calls are TRBV12-3 or TRBV12-4 and TRBJ1-2, with 9 nucleotides matching TRBD1. Losses at the gene ends were 7 bases for V and 1 base for J; bases not matched to a gene: 13. The CDR3 has 17 residues.

This clonotype was observed a handful of times. The CDR3 coding sequence is TGTGCCAGCAGCTTAGTAACCGGTATTGGCTACGAGCAGTACTTC. Its translation: CASSLVTGIGYEQYF. The gene calls are TRBV7-2 and TRBJ2-7, with D unclear. The V gene lost 1 base and the J gene lost 3 bases, with 13 bases spanning the gap. This CDR3 region has 15 residues. CDR1 and CDR2 from the germline V gene are SGHTA and FQGNSA.

This clonotype was detected a few times. The chain couples TRBV6-5 to TRBJ2-3; a possible D gene is TRBD2 (6 bases). Germline loops: CDR1 MNHEY, CDR2 SVGAGI. CDR3 length equals 14 residues. V dropped 6 bases and J dropped 3 bases, with 13 bases sitting between them. DNA for the CDR3: TGTGCCAGCAGGCCCCCCGGAGGGACAGATACGCAGTATTTT. Protein sequence: CASRPPGGTDTQYF.

This clonotype was found a few times. The chain recombines TRBV11-2 with TRBJ2-5; tentative D call: TRBD1 (6 bases). Deletions cut 5 bases from V and 2 bases from J, with 15 bases between. Germline CDR1 and CDR2: SGHAT and FQNNGV. The CDR3 is 15 amino acids. The CDR3 DNA sequence: TGTGCCAGCAGCGATCGGGACAACGGACAAGAGACCCAGTACTTC. It specifies CASSDRDNGQETQYF.

J is TRBJ2-1 and V is TRBV11-2, with D unclear. Trimming took 4 bases from V and 5 from J, leaving 15 bases between them. The CDR3 is 15 amino acids. The V gene's germline CDR1 is SGHAT and CDR2 FQNNGV. CDR3 DNA: TGTGCCAGCAGCTCCTGGTTAGAACTGAACAATGAGCAGTTCTTC. Protein product: CASSSWLELNNEQFF.

This clonotype was detected only once. The chain joins TRBV7-9 to TRBJ2-1, with TRBD2 as a possible D gene (5 bases). This CDR3 comprises 17 residues. Germline CDR1 is SEHNR and CDR2 is FQNEAQ (reference sequence). Trimming removed 5 bases from V and 6 bases from J, with 23 bases in between. CDR3 residues: CASSALRHGVEGNEQFF. The CDR3, as DNA: TGTGCCAGCAGCGCCCTACGGCACGGGGTAGAAGGCAATGAGCAGTTCTTC.

This clonotype was recorded only once. This chain uses TRBV6-5 with TRBJ2-3; TRBD2 is a possible D gene (5 bases). V shed 5 bases and J shed 1 base, with 13 bases lying between them. Looked up from germline, CDR1 is MNHEY and CDR2 is SVGAGI. The CDR3 totals 15 residues. The DNA for the CDR3 is TGTGCCAGCAGTCGAGGGCCCCGGGGCACAGATACGCAGTATTTT. The encoded protein is CASSRGPRGTDTQYF.

The chain uses TRBV29-1 and TRBJ2-7; 8 nucleotides match TRBD2. The V gene's germline CDR1 is SQVTM and CDR2 ANQGSEA. V lost 5 bases and J lost 4; bases outside the gene matches: 4. The CDR3 has 12 amino acids. For the CDR3, the DNA is TGCAGCGTTAGCGGGAGAAGGTACGAGCAGTACTTC. Translated, it gives CSVSGRRYEQYF.

This clonotype came up a few times. This chain uses TRBV12-3 or TRBV12-4 with TRBJ2-7; a possible D gene is TRBD2 (6 bases). V lost 5 bases to trimming and J lost 4 bases, with 15 bases between them. This CDR3 has 14 amino acids. CDR3 amino acids: CASSQSGTSYEQYF. CDR3 nucleotides: TGTGCCAGCAGTCAATCCGGGACTTCTTACGAGCAGTACTTC.

The chain combines TRBV20-1 with TRBJ2-5, with 8 positions matching TRBD2. V shed 6 bases, J shed 1 base, and the junction held 4 bases outside the gene matches. CDR1 is DFQATT, CDR2 SNEGSKA, per germline (reference sequence). The CDR3 contains 13 residues. CDR3 DNA: TGCAGTGCCGGGACTAGTGCCCAAGAGACCCAGTACTTC. This gives the protein CSAGTSAQETQYF.